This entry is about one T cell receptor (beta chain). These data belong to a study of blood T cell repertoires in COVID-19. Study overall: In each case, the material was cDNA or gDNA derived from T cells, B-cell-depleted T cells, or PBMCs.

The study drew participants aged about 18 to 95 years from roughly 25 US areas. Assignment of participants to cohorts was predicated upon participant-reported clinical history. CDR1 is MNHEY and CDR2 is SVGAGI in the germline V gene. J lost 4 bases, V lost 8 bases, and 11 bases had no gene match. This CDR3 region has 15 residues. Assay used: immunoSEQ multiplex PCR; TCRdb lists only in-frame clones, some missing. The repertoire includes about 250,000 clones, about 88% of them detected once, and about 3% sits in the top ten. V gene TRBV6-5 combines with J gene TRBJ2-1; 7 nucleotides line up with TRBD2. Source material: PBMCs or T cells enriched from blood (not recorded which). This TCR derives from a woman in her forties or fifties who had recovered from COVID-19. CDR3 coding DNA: TGTGCCAGCGACTCCGCCCTAGCGGTTTACAATGAGCAGTTCTTC. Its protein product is CASDSALAVYNEQFF.